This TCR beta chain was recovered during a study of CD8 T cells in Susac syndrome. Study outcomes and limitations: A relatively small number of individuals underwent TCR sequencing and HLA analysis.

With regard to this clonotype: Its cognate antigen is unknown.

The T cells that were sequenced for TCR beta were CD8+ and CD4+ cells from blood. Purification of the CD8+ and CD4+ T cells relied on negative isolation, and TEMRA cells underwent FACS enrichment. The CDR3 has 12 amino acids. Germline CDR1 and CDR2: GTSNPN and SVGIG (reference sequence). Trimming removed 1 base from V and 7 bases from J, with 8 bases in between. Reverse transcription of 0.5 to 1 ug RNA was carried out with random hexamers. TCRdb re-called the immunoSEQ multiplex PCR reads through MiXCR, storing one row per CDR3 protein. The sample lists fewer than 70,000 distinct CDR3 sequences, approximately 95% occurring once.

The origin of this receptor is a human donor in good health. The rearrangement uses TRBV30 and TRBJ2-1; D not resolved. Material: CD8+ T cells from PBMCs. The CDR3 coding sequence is TGTGCCTGGAGTGCTCTCGGTAATGAGCAGTTCTTC. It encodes CAWSALGNEQFF.